This T cell receptor beta chain was obtained from a study of CD8 T cells in ankylosing spondylitis. Study results and limitations: Matched ankylosing spondylitis synovial fluid reportedly showed significant enrichment of disease-linked clones. It appeared that ankylosing spondylitis blood was characterized by a TCR beta motif of fewer than ten highly homologous variants.

The germline gives CDR1 GTSNPN, CDR2 SVGIG (reference sequence). V was pared by 8 bases and J by 3 bases, with 10 bases between. CDR3 length: 11 residues. Libraries for TCR beta were made by quantitative 5'-RACE with molecular barcodes. TCRdb re-derived calls from the 5' RACE reads in MiXCR, one entry per CDR3 protein. The table has about 190,000 distinct CDR3 sequences, under 15% seen once; the top ten hold approximately 11%. About this clonotype: Its antigen is currently unknown.

The chain carries TRBV30 and TRBJ1-1, with a weak D call TRBD1 (6 bases). The source of this sequence is a female donor with ankylosing spondylitis or in good health (not recorded which). The sample taken for sequencing was blood, either unsorted or a sorted T cell fraction (not recorded which). CDR3 loop: CAGYRDTEAFF. CDR3 sequence (DNA): TGTGCCGGGTACAGGGACACTGAAGCTTTCTTT.